Listed below are T cell receptor beta chains from one sample, sequenced in a study of blood T cell repertoires in COVID-19. Clones were read by immunoSEQ multiplex PCR, and TCRdb kept only the in-frame ones, dropping some. The table has approximately 160,000 clones, 85% seen once; the top ten hold roughly 8.3%. The sequencing input was peripheral blood. All receptors come from a woman in her sixties with COVID-19, enrolled during active disease. CDR3s leave out the opening cysteine and the closing phenylalanine or tryptophan.

cdr3_length	v_call	j_call	cdr3_aa
14	TRBV6-1	TRBJ2-4	ASSDRASGGRDIQY
14	TRBV7-8	TRBJ2-5	ASSLAVGLARETQY
15	TRBV25-1	TRBJ1-3	ASSGTGGLSSGNTIY
9	TRBV6-5	TRBJ1-2	ASTEGYGYT
15	TRBV7-6	TRBJ1-3	ASSLAEGMSSGNTIY
14	TRBV10-3	TRBJ1-5	AISERDFNSNQPQH
13	TRBV19	TRBJ2-7	ASSIRTGIAYEQY
15	TRBV7-7	TRBJ2-2	ASSAGLAGVSAGELF
15	TRBV9	TRBJ2-6	ASSPRDSQAGANVLT
15	TRBV3-1/TRBV3-2	TRBJ2-3	ASSQVTPGLEADTQY
13	TRBV4-1	TRBJ2-1	ASSQTSGRLNEQF
14	TRBV5-1	TRBJ1-4	ASSVSGDRTNEKLF
12	TRBV5-1	TRBJ2-5	ASSPGQGAETQY
11	TRBV6-5	TRBJ1-2	ASGFGEGYGYT
12	TRBV3-1/TRBV3-2	TRBJ2-1	ASSRSSGGNEQF
14	TRBV4-1	TRBJ1-3	ASSQDSGGTGNTIY
15	TRBV7-2	TRBJ1-2	ASSPRPKRGVNYGYT
14	TRBV5-6	TRBJ1-5	ASSSLDRGGNQPQH
14	TRBV4-1	TRBJ1-5	ASSQDPGVGNQPQH
13	TRBV10-3	TRBJ1-3	AISEPETLANTIY
11	TRBV6-4	TRBJ1-1	ASSFDRGQEAF
11	TRBV10-2	TRBJ1-2	ASSEMRYYGYT
11	TRBV5-1	TRBJ2-5	ASSRGLQETQY
14	TRBV7-9	TRBJ1-4	ASSPAWTGLNEKLF
13	TRBV12-5	TRBJ2-3	ASGKPGLDTDAQY
14	TRBV4-1	TRBJ1-4	ASSQDLGGRGEKLF
12	TRBV5-5	TRBJ1-3	ASSWDRAGNTIY
14	TRBV18	TRBJ1-4	ASSPDLTGTNEKLF
12	TRBV11-3	TRBJ2-1	ASSLGPTYNEQF
13	TRBV2	TRBJ2-5	ASSIAGRGQETQY
12	TRBV19	TRBJ2-3	ASSIQGASDTQY
14	TRBV27	TRBJ2-7	ASSSLGGRGSYEQY
13	TRBV9	TRBJ1-5	ASSPTGYSNQPQH
11	TRBV3-1/TRBV3-2	TRBJ1-4	ASSQERREKLF
15	TRBV3-1/TRBV3-2	TRBJ1-1	ASSQGFTGGFRTEAF
14	TRBV7-6	TRBJ2-2	ASSSRTSGSTGELF
11	TRBV7-8	TRBJ2-2	ASSLGLAGELF
13	TRBV5-4	TRBJ1-6	ASSLAWTGDSPLH
12	TRBV25-1	TRBJ1-6	ASSEITGISPLH
13	TRBV7-3	TRBJ1-1	ASSLSPASGTEAF
12	TRBV19	TRBJ2-7	ASSIGGRAYEQY
13	TRBV6-6	TRBJ2-3	ASRNMVSAADTQY
13	TRBV7-9	TRBJ1-4	ASSLEGQGYEKLF
11	TRBV2	TRBJ2-5	ASSLRGQETQY
12	TRBV2	TRBJ2-1	ASSVTQSFNEQF
13	TRBV14	TRBJ2-1	ASSQGRDSYNEQF
10	TRBV2	TRBJ1-4	ASRPESEKLF
14	TRBV3-1/TRBV3-2	TRBJ1-5	ASSHRDRGQDQPQH
14	TRBV6-5	TRBJ2-1	ASSSKGQGARNEQF
13	TRBV5-4	TRBJ1-6	ASSMLRGQLSPLH
13	TRBV6-5	TRBJ2-2	ASSYGDPSTGELF
11	TRBV6-5	TRBJ1-2	ASSYTGDYGYT
14	TRBV3-1/TRBV3-2	TRBJ2-1	ASSQERGSSYNEQF
14	TRBV11-1	TRBJ2-3	ASSYSPGLEGNTQY
11	TRBV14	TRBJ1-5	ASSRDKNQPQH